This passage covers 25 T cell receptor beta chains from one sample sequenced in a study of tumor and adjacent non-tumor tissue in lung cancer. The library came from three nested PCR rounds adapted from ARM-PCR protocols. Via MiXCR, TCRdb re-called the multiplex PCR reads, giving one row per CDR3 protein. The sample holds 55,000 to 75,000 distinct CDR3 sequences, approximately 63% seen once. This sample's RNA came from whole unsorted tissue. Sequenced input: lung tumor tissue. Source of these receptors: a man aged 50 or older with non-small cell lung cancer.

A remark on this clonotype: It may be a read error: a sequence one base away is much more abundant. The V and J genes are TRBV28 and TRBJ2-3; 8 positions match TRBD2. The germline gives CDR1 MDHEN, CDR2 SYDVKM. The CDR3 is 15 amino acids. DNA for the CDR3: TGTGTCAGCAGCTCCCCAGCGGGAGGCACAGATACGCAGTATTTT. Translating it yields CVSSSPAGGTDTQYF.

The sample holds one count of this clonotype. A single base separates this from a much larger clone, so it may be a read error. The CDR3 here is CAISESSRAGRNTRELFF. CDR3 in DNA: TGTGCCATCAGTGAGTCCAGTCGAGCGGGACGAAACACCAGGGAGCTGTTTTTT. This sequence joins TRBV10-3 and TRBJ2-2; the match to TRBD2 covers 7 bases. This CDR3 has 18 amino acids. Germline V gene sequence: CDR1 ENHRY, CDR2 SYGVKD.

The chain recombines TRBV11-2 with TRBJ1-3; perhaps TRBD1 as D (5 bases). This CDR3 has 18 residues. Trimming cost V 4 bases and J 4 bases, with 23 bases left between them. The germline V gene has CDR1 SGHAT and CDR2 FQNNGV. The CDR3 DNA reads TGTGCCAGCAGCTCCCGGGATATGGGGCACACTGGGGGAAACACCATATATTTT. Protein: CASSSRDMGHTGGNTIYF.

A single count supports this clonotype. The junction and the germline gene differ at one end; a read error may be behind it. This rearrangement joins TRBV4-1 to TRBJ2-3, with D possibly TRBD1 on 6 matching bases. The CDR3 has 12 amino acids. Germline values: CDR1 MGHRA, CDR2 YSYEKL. Here the CDR3 DNA reads TGCGCCAGCAACATCCACAGGGATATGCAGTATTTT. This sequence encodes CASNIHRDMQYF.

As to this clonotype: A single base separates this from a much larger clone, so it may be a read error. The chain combines TRBV5-8 with TRBJ1-5, with TRBD1 as a possible D gene (5 bases). V lost 4 bases to trimming and J lost 5 bases, with 19 bases between them. The CDR3 length is 16 residues. CDR1 and CDR2 from the germline V gene are SGHTS and YDEGEE. CDR3 bases: TGTGCCAGCAGCCCCAGGGATACTCCCGTGGATCAGCCCCAGCATTTT. Its protein product is CASSPRDTPVDQPQHF.

This clonotype has a count of ten or more. The chain employs TRBV20-1 and TRBJ2-5, with D unresolved. V was trimmed by 4 bases and J by 5 bases, leaving 8 bases between them. The CDR3 is made up of 11 amino acids. The V gene's germline CDR1 is DFQATT and CDR2 SNEGSKA (reference sequence). This CDR3 reads CSANKVETQYF. The CDR3 region has the DNA TGCAGTGCTAATAAAGTCGAGACCCAGTACTTC.

This clonotype showed up just once. A read error may account for a junction end that differs from germline. The chain couples TRBV6-6 to TRBJ1-1, with 9 positions matching TRBD1. This CDR3 region has 13 residues. Germline CDR1 and CDR2: MNHNY and SVGAGI (reference sequence). CDR3 region: CARLQGARAEAFF. For the CDR3, the DNA is TGTGCCAGACTACAGGGGGCGAGGGCTGAAGCCTTCTTT.

This clonotype came up a few times. The rearrangement uses TRBV28 and TRBJ1-2; D unclear. The CDR3 contains 14 residues. V was cut by 1 base and J by 4 bases, with 10 bases left in between. CDR1 is MDHEN and CDR2 is SYDVKM in the germline V gene. The CDR3 DNA reads TGTGCCAGCAGTTTATCCGTTGCGGGCTATGGCTACACCTTC. Its translation: CASSLSVAGYGYTF.

This clonotype was seen many times. This chain links TRBV10-1 with TRBJ1-6, with D unclear. There are 13 residues in the CDR3. Trimming removed 5 bases at V and 6 bases at J, with 8 bases between. Germline loops: CDR1 WNHNN, CDR2 SYGVQD (reference sequence). CDR3: CASSPGINSPLHF. The CDR3 region has the DNA TGCGCCAGCAGTCCCGGGATTAATTCACCCCTCCACTTT.

Turning to this clonotype: A clone one base away is much larger, so this may be a read error. V and J are TRBV20-1 and TRBJ2-3, with 7 bases lining up with TRBD2. Germline assignment: CDR1 DFQATT and CDR2 SNEGSKA (reference sequence). This CDR3 is built from 16 residues. This CDR3 reads CNARGQTSPVGRTQYF. CDR3 DNA: TGCAATGCTAGAGGCCAGACTAGCCCGGTGGGACGTACGCAGTATTTT.

On this clonotype itself: One end of the junction fails to match germline, which may point to a read error. The chain recombines TRBV4-2 with TRBJ2-2; 8 positions match TRBD2. Germline V gives CDR1 LGHNA, CDR2 YNFKEQ. This CDR3 has 16 amino acids. This chain's CDR3 is CASSPGLVGDTGKLFF. The CDR3 DNA follows: TGTGCCAGCAGCCCGGGACTAGTGGGAGATACCGGGAAGCTGTTTTTT.

This clonotype occurred a few times. The rearrangement joins TRBV28 to TRBJ2-1; 15 bases align to TRBD2. Germline CDR1 MDHEN, CDR2 SYDVKM. This CDR3 spans 18 amino acids. Trimming at V came to 5 bases and at J to 7 bases, leaving 12 bases not matched to a gene. CDR3 sequence: CASSTFGLAGGLRNEQFF. CDR3 coding DNA: TGTGCCAGCAGTACCTTCGGACTAGCGGGGGGGCTCCGAAATGAGCAGTTCTTC.

The genes are TRBV28 and TRBJ2-4, with 8 bases identical to TRBD2. The V and J ends lost 5 bases and 6 bases, in that order; junction bases with no gene match: 3. The CDR3 length is 13 residues. The germline V gene encodes CDR1 MDHEN and CDR2 SYDVKM. CDR3 sequence reads: CASSPGTRNIQYF. The CDR3 DNA reads as TGTGCCAGCAGTCCCGGGACTAGAAACATTCAGTACTTC.

V gene TRBV28 combines with J gene TRBJ2-4; no reliable D call. CDR3 size: 17 residues. Per germline, CDR1 MDHEN and CDR2 SYDVKM. DNA for the CDR3: TGTATCAGCAGTTACGAAACACGCGAATACTATCAAAACATTCAGTACTTC. Its protein product is CISSYETREYYQNIQYF. The full variable domain, its missing parts supplied by reference TRBV28 and TRBJ2-4, is DVKVTQSSRYLVKRTGEKVFLECVQDMDHENMFWYRQDPGLGLRLIYFSYDVKMKEKGDIPEGYSVSREKKERFSLILESASTNQTSMYLCISSYETREYYQNIQYFGAGTRLSVL.

The chain uses TRBV12-3 or TRBV12-4 and TRBJ1-1, with D maybe TRBD1 (5 bases). Deletions cut 6 bases from V and 6 bases from J, with 23 bases between. CDR3 size: 16 residues. In DNA form, the CDR3 reads TGTGCCAGCAGCTTACTGCTCGGGGGTGGGGAACCTGAAGCTTTCTTT. Amino acid sequence: CASSLLLGGGEPEAFF.

Only one count was recorded for this clonotype. The gene calls are TRBV29-1 and TRBJ2-7, with D perhaps assigned TRBD1 or TRBD2 (5 bases each). The CDR3 has 13 amino acids. The germline CDR1 and CDR2 sequences are SQVTM and ANQGSEA. V was trimmed by 8 bases and J by 7 bases, leaving 21 bases between them. DNA for the CDR3: TGCAGCATTGGGGCAGGGACCGGCCATGAGCAGTACTTC. It translates to CSIGAGTGHEQYF.

This clonotype was picked up a small number of times. This chain joins TRBV5-1 and TRBJ2-7, with 9 bases fitting TRBD2. Germline CDR1 SGHRS, CDR2 YFSETQ. The CDR3 sequence is 17 residues long. Trimming at V came to 0 bases and at J to 4 bases, leaving 11 bases not matched to a gene. CDR3 nucleotides: TGCGCCAGCAGCTTGGCCGGAAGAACTAGCGGGCTTTACGAGCAGTACTTC. It encodes CASSLAGRTSGLYEQYF.

As regards this clonotype: A much larger clonotype is one base distant, so this may be a read error. The CDR3 nucleotides are TGTGCCAGCAGGGGACATGGTGATCAGCCCCAGCATTTT. It specifies CASRGHGDQPQHF. The J gene is TRBJ1-5, the V gene TRBV6-6; possibly TRBD1 for D (6 bases). Germline CDR1 MNHNY, CDR2 SVGAGI (reference sequence). The CDR3 has 13 amino acids. Trimming took off 6 bases at V and 5 bases at J, with 11 bases between the two ends.

Points on this clonotype: This may arise from a read error, as a much more abundant clone is one base away. In DNA form, the CDR3 reads TGTGCCAGCAGCTTCGCGGGGGCAAGCAATAAGCCCCAGCATTTT. Translating it yields CASSFAGASNKPQHF. V usage is TRBV5-6 and J usage is TRBJ1-5; D may be TRBD1 (6 bases). CDR1 SGHDT and CDR2 YYEEEE come from the germline V gene. The CDR3 extends over 15 amino acids.

On this clonotype itself: This may come from a read error, since a much larger clone is one base off. The chain couples TRBV11-2 to TRBJ2-1; D not certain. CDR1 and CDR2 (germline): SGHAT, FQNNGV. Trimming cost V 2 bases and J 2 bases, with 10 bases left between them. CDR3 length: 15 residues. CDR3 in amino acids: CASSLIPSPYNEQFF. The CDR3 nucleotides are TGTGCCAGCAGCTTAATACCGTCCCCCTACAATGAGCAGTTCTTC. Looking up the rest from reference TRBV11-2 and TRBJ2-1 gives the full variable domain: EAGVAQSPRYKIIEKRQSVAFWCNPISGHATLYWYQQILGQGPKLLIQFQNNGVVDDSQLPKDRFSAERLKGVDSTLKIQPAKLEDSAVYLCASSLIPSPYNEQFFGPGTRLTVL.

Concerning this clonotype itself: This may stem from a read error, because a much larger clone lies one nucleotide away. Lacking the conserved final phenylalanine or tryptophan, this CDR3 likely reflects a read error. It is unclear where the CDR3 begins or ends on the DNA, so no DNA is shown, and the CDR3 is as TCRdb lists it. The CDR3 sequence: CASNQTGTSNSL. V gene TRBV5-4 combines with J gene TRBJ2-1; the table's D call of TRBD2 was not tested on the DNA. The germline CDR1 and CDR2 sequences are SGHNT and YYREEE (reference sequence). With termini counted, the CDR3 has 12 amino acids.

This clonotype was observed a single time. This clone may be a read error of a much larger clone one base away. The rearrangement uses TRBV30 and TRBJ1-5; no clear D. Germline V CDR1 and CDR2: GTSNPN, SVGIG (reference sequence). The CDR3 spans 12 residues. CDR3 amino acids: CAWSSGNQHQHF. CDR3 coding DNA: TGTGCCTGGAGTTCGGGGAATCAGCACCAGCATTTT.

Notes on this clonotype: A read error may explain this, as a much larger clone is one base away. The chain employs TRBV29-1 and TRBJ2-2; no clear D gene. The CDR3 length is 13 residues. V lost 1 base to trimming and J lost 5 bases, with 8 bases between them. Germline V gives CDR1 SQVTM, CDR2 ANQGSEA. CDR3: CSVEGFGTGELFF. The CDR3 DNA follows: TGCAGCGTTGAAGGCTTTGGGACCGGGGAGCTGTTTTTT.

This clonotype has ten or more counts. The chain recombines TRBV29-1 with TRBJ1-2; 7 bases line up with TRBD1. The CDR3 has 13 residues. CDR1 is SQVTM and CDR2 is ANQGSEA in the germline V gene. Trimming at V came to 6 bases and at J to 6 bases, leaving 10 bases not matched to a gene. CDR3 in amino acids: CSVGRGQEDGYTF. Written as DNA, the CDR3 is TGCAGCGTCGGTAGAGGACAGGAGGATGGCTACACCTTC.

The rearrangement uses TRBV11-2 and TRBJ2-7; tentatively, D is TRBD2 (5 bases). Trimming removed 4 bases from V and 3 bases from J, with 13 bases in between. Germline V gene data show CDR1 as SGHAT and CDR2 as FQNNGV. This CDR3 has 14 residues. The CDR3 reads CASSSSGNYYEQYF. The CDR3 DNA reads as TGTGCCAGCAGCTCGTCGGGGAATTACTACGAGCAGTACTTC.